These 5 T cell receptor beta chains originate from one sample sequenced in a study of regulatory and conventional T cells in RAG deficiency. TCRdb's table, derived via immunoSEQ multiplex PCR, lists solely in-frame clones and lacks some. The data contain 45,000 or so clones, 80% to 90% of them seen just once; the ten biggest clones take up 0.51%. Genomic DNA came from blood conventional CD4+ T cells gated CD25-low CD127-high. A further study also used this sample, focusing on regulatory T cells. This second report adds: Amplification used 52 TRBV primers and 13 TRBJ primers.

Material for sequencing was CD4+ effector T cells sorted from blood. The origin of the receptors is a human donor in good health.

The V call is TRBV5-1, the J call TRBJ2-1; 7 bases map to TRBD1. The germline CDR1 and CDR2 sequences are SGHRS and YFSETQ. The CDR3 loop spans 16 amino acids. After removal of 4 bases from V and 4 bases from J, the junction contained 11 bases not matched to a gene. CDR3 amino acids: CASSQGLGGRYNEQFF. The CDR3 coding sequence is TGCGCCAGCAGCCAGGGGTTAGGGGGCAGGTACAATGAGCAGTTCTTC.

This chain connects TRBV15 to TRBJ2-2; D perhaps matches TRBD2 (7 bases). Germline V CDR1 and CDR2: LNHNV, YYDKDF (reference sequence). The CDR3 runs to 17 residues. Trimming took off 1 base at V and 3 bases at J, with 15 bases between the two ends. The CDR3 bases are TGTGCCACCAGCAGAGCCTGGGGGGGGGCGTACACCGGGGAGCTGTTTTTT. Amino acids: CATSRAWGGAYTGELFF.

The V call is TRBV29-1, the J call TRBJ1-4; D remains ambiguous. The CDR3 runs to 12 residues. With 5 bases removed from V and 8 bases from J, the gap between germline ends came to 12 bases. The germline CDR1 and CDR2 sequences are SQVTM and ANQGSEA. CDR3 coding DNA: TGCAGCGTTCGGACTCTACAGGAAAAACTGTTTTTT. Its protein product is CSVRTLQEKLFF.

J is TRBJ2-4 and V is TRBV6-1, with TRBD1 matching 8 bases. The germline V gene encodes CDR1 MNHNS and CDR2 SASEGT. V was clipped by 4 bases and J by 0 bases; unmatched bases: 17. The CDR3 covers 20 residues. In nucleotides, the CDR3 is TGTGCCAGCAGTGGATTGACCTGGGACAGGAAGAGGGAAGCCAAAAACATTCAGTACTTC. It translates to CASSGLTWDRKREAKNIQYF.

CDR3 coding DNA: TGTGCCAGTAAAAAAGGGCAGGGGTTGGCTAATGAAAAACTGTTTTTT. Residues: CASKKGQGLANEKLFF. The gene calls are TRBV19 and TRBJ1-4; tentatively, D is TRBD1 (6 bases). The CDR3 has 16 residues. V was trimmed by 7 bases and J by 3 bases, leaving 18 bases between them. The germline gives CDR1 LNHDA, CDR2 SQIVND (reference sequence).